The 23 T cell receptor beta chains reported below all come from one sample, sequenced in a study of blood T cell repertoires in COVID-19. Libraries were prepared by immunoSEQ multiplex PCR; TCRdb keeps only in-frame clonotypes and omits some of them. The table has 150,000 to 200,000 clones, roughly 88% seen once. The sample consisted of PBMCs or T cells enriched from blood (not recorded which). The receptor source for this set is a woman between 18 and 29 years old who had recovered from COVID-19.

There are a few counts of this clone. The chain links TRBV24-1 to TRBJ1-1, with 10 bases lining up with TRBD1. The germline V gene encodes CDR1 KGHDR and CDR2 SFDVKD. V lost 5 bases and J lost 6; bases outside the gene matches: 5. This CDR3 has 14 residues. Here the CDR3 reads CATSGTGGGSEAFF. CDR3 sequence (DNA): TGTGCCACCAGTGGGACAGGGGGGGGATCTGAAGCTTTCTTT.

This chain links TRBV7-9 with TRBJ2-7; 8 bases line up with TRBD1. Germline assignment: CDR1 SEHNR and CDR2 FQNEAQ (reference sequence). V trimming: 4 bases; J trimming: 2 bases; junction bases outside the gene matches: 4. This CDR3 has 14 residues. In DNA form, the CDR3 reads TGTGCCAGCAGCTCGGACAGGGTTGCCTACGAGCAGTACTTC. Translation: CASSSDRVAYEQYF.

This clone has more than one count but fewer than ten. The chain combines TRBV12-5 with TRBJ2-2; 10 nucleotides match TRBD2. V gave up 4 bases and J gave up 6 bases; unmatched junction bases: 8. The CDR3 loop spans 16 amino acids. Looked up from germline, CDR1 is LGHNT and CDR2 is FRNRAP. CDR3 sequence: CASGWTSGGGAGELFF. The CDR3 nucleotides read TGTGCTAGTGGTTGGACTAGCGGCGGGGGAGCCGGGGAGCTGTTTTTT.

This chain links TRBV6-6 with TRBJ2-7; TRBD1 is a possible D gene (6 bases). Trimming left V 2 bases short and J 3 bases short, with 11 bases between. From germline, CDR1 is MNHNY and CDR2 SVGAGI (reference sequence). The CDR3 contains 14 residues. This chain's CDR3 is CASSYGGADYEQYF. CDR3 coding DNA: TGTGCCAGCAGTTACGGGGGCGCCGACTACGAGCAGTACTTC.

V and J are TRBV7-6 and TRBJ2-3, with 8 positions matching TRBD2. Trimming removed 0 bases from V and 3 bases from J; junction bases left unmatched: 5. This CDR3 spans 16 amino acids. Germline lookup yields CDR1 SGHVS and CDR2 FNYEAQ. This CDR3 is CASSLAPGLATDTQYF. The CDR3 DNA follows: TGTGCCAGCAGCTTAGCGCCAGGACTAGCTACAGATACGCAGTATTTT. Variable domain in full (rest from reference TRBV7-6 and TRBJ2-3): GAGVSQSPRYKVTKRGQDVALRCDPISGHVSLYWYRQALGQGPEFLTYFNYEAQQDKSGLPNDRFSAERPEGSISTLTIQRTEQRDSAMYRCASSLAPGLATDTQYFGPGTRLTVL.

This sequence joins TRBV19 and TRBJ2-3, with TRBD2 identical over 9 bases. Germline lookup yields CDR1 LNHDA and CDR2 SQIVND (reference sequence). This CDR3 comprises 16 residues. The V segment lost 3 bases and the J segment 0 bases; nucleotides outside the gene matches: 4. CDR3 DNA: TGTGCCAGTAGTATCGGGCTAGCGGGGAGCACAGATACGCAGTATTTT. This encodes CASSIGLAGSTDTQYF.

The chain has TRBV7-9 and TRBJ1-1; D call uncertain. Trimming removed 11 bases at V and 0 bases at J, with 13 bases between. This CDR3 region has 13 residues. Germline CDR1 reads SEHNR; CDR2 reads FQNEAQ (reference sequence). DNA for the CDR3: TGTGCCTGGACGGGGTTCATGAACACTGAAGCTTTCTTT. Residues: CAWTGFMNTEAFF.

The chain couples TRBV27 to TRBJ1-3; D possibly corresponds to TRBD1 (6 bases). There are 14 residues in the CDR3. Germline values: CDR1 MNHEY, CDR2 SMNVEV (reference sequence). Trimming shortened V by 2 bases and J by 1 base, and 6 bases separated the two germline ends. The CDR3 loop is CASSLQGSGNTIYF. CDR3 nucleotide sequence: TGTGCCAGCAGTTTACAGGGGTCTGGAAACACCATATATTTT.

This chain uses TRBV10-3 with TRBJ2-2; D uncertain. The CDR3 consists of 12 residues. Germline values: CDR1 ENHRY, CDR2 SYGVKD. The V and J ends lost 10 bases and 8 bases respectively, with 14 bases between them. The CDR3 loop reads CATETVEGELFF. As DNA, the CDR3 is TGTGCCACCGAAACGGTTGAGGGGGAGCTGTTTTTT.

The V call is TRBV7-2, the J call TRBJ1-2, with 7 bases that match TRBD1. The CDR3 spans 16 residues. V was clipped by 0 bases and J by 8 bases; unmatched bases: 12. Germline loops: CDR1 SGHTA, CDR2 FQGNSA. The CDR3 nucleotides are TGTGCCAGCAGCTTAGCCCCAGTGGAGGGACAGTCGGGCTACACCTTC. Amino acid sequence: CASSLAPVEGQSGYTF.

CDR3 region: CASSGGDRDAETQYF. Written as DNA, the CDR3 is TGTGCCAGCAGCGGGGGGGACCGCGATGCGGAGACCCAGTACTTC. The chain links TRBV7-9 to TRBJ2-5; 7 bases fit TRBD2. Trimming at V came to 5 bases and at J to 5 bases, leaving 11 bases not matched to a gene. The CDR3 runs to 15 residues. CDR1 and CDR2 (germline): SEHNR, FQNEAQ (reference sequence).

CDR3 DNA sequence: TGTGCCAGCAGTGAAGTTGGAGGGCGTCCAAGCTACACCTTC. It codes for CASSEVGGRPSYTF. The genes are TRBV6-1 and TRBJ1-2; D not resolved. V dropped 1 base and J dropped 9 bases, with 15 bases sitting between them. Germline CDR1 MNHNS, CDR2 SASEGT. The CDR3 consists of 14 residues.

The rearrangement joins TRBV11-2 to TRBJ2-1; 8 bases map to TRBD1. The CDR3 runs 14 residues. Germline V CDR1 and CDR2: SGHAT, FQNNGV. V shed 6 bases, J shed 6 bases, and the junction held 7 bases outside the gene matches. The CDR3 reads CASRRLTGVNEQFF. The CDR3 DNA reads as TGTGCCAGCAGGCGATTGACAGGGGTCAATGAGCAGTTCTTC. Based on the CDR3 plus reference TRBV11-2 and TRBJ2-1, the full variable domain is EAGVAQSPRYKIIEKRQSVAFWCNPISGHATLYWYQQILGQGPKLLIQFQNNGVVDDSQLPKDRFSAERLKGVDSTLKIQPAKLEDSAVYLCASRRLTGVNEQFFGPGTRLTVL.

The V gene is TRBV5-1, the J gene TRBJ2-5; 12 nucleotides agree with TRBD1. V dropped 3 bases and J dropped 5; count of bases not matched to a gene: 5. The length of the CDR3 is 15 residues. Germline V gene data show CDR1 as SGHRS and CDR2 as YFSETQ. CDR3 sequence (DNA): TGCGCCAGCAGCTGGGGGACAGGGGGCGCGGAGACCCAGTACTTC. This sequence encodes CASSWGTGGAETQYF.

J is TRBJ2-7 and V is TRBV13; 7 bases fit TRBD1. Germline V gene lookup returns CDR1 PRHDT and CDR2 FYEKMQ (reference sequence). The length of the CDR3 is 16 residues. The V gene end was trimmed by 5 bases and the J gene end by 8 bases; junction bases not matched to a gene: 18. CDR3 protein: CASSPPEGTEVLKQYF. The CDR3 DNA follows: TGTGCCAGCAGCCCGCCCGAGGGGACAGAGGTACTCAAGCAGTACTTC.

This clone has only a few counts. Here the CDR3 reads CASRTGLPLHF. The CDR3 region has the DNA TGTGCCAGCAGGACAGGGTTACCCCTCCACTTT. The chain carries TRBV2 and TRBJ1-6; 7 bases match TRBD1. The V gene end was trimmed by 6 bases and the J gene end by 12 bases; junction bases not matched to a gene: 2. This CDR3 is 11 amino acids long. Germline values: CDR1 SNHLY, CDR2 FYNNEI.

J is TRBJ1-3 and V is TRBV5-1; D is unresolved. The germline CDR1 and CDR2 sequences are SGHRS and YFSETQ. There are 14 residues in the CDR3. Trimming removed 0 bases at V and 4 bases at J, with 8 bases between. DNA for the CDR3: TGCGCCAGCAGCTTGGGGACTACGGGAAACACCATATATTTT. Protein: CASSLGTTGNTIYF.

V gene TRBV19 combines with J gene TRBJ2-1, with 9 positions matching TRBD2. The length of the CDR3 is 14 residues. After removal of 3 bases from V and 9 bases from J, the junction contained 6 bases not matched to a gene. Germline V gene data show CDR1 as LNHDA and CDR2 as SQIVND (reference sequence). The CDR3 DNA sequence: TGTGCCAGTAGTATTTCTAGCGGGATCTCTGAGCAGTTCTTC. This codes for CASSISSGISEQFF. Filled out from reference TRBV19 and TRBJ2-1, the complete variable domain reads DGGITQSPKYLFRKEGQNVTLSCEQNLNHDAMYWYRQDPGQGLRLIYYSQIVNDFQKGDIAEGYSVSREKKESFPLTVTSAQKNPTAFYLCASSISSGISEQFFGPGTRLTVL.

The chain is built from TRBV5-4 and TRBJ2-1, with D tentatively TRBD2 (8 bases). Germline-derived CDR1 and CDR2 are SGHNT and YYREEE (reference sequence). This CDR3 region has 20 residues. Deletions cut 4 bases from V and 0 bases from J, with 26 bases between. CDR3 coding DNA: TGTGCCAGCAGCCCAGGGGGGCGGGGGGCGTGGCAGGGCTCCTACAATGAGCAGTTCTTC. It is translated as CASSPGGRGAWQGSYNEQFF.

This clone was detected only once. V usage is TRBV9 and J usage is TRBJ2-1; 10 bases fit TRBD2. With 2 bases clipped from V and 7 bases from J, the junction kept 6 bases outside the gene matches. The length of the CDR3 is 15 residues. Germline values: CDR1 SGDLS, CDR2 YYNGEE. The CDR3 DNA reads as TGTGCCAGCAGCGTCACCAGCGGGAGGGCTAATGAGCAGTTCTTC. Encoded protein: CASSVTSGRANEQFF.

The CDR3 DNA sequence: TGTGCCAGTAGTATCCCTGCCCTAGCGGGAGGCCACTACGAGCAGTACTTC. Its protein product is CASSIPALAGGHYEQYF. The chain employs TRBV19 and TRBJ2-7, with 11 nucleotides matching TRBD2. The CDR3 contains 17 residues. Trimming took 3 bases from V and 3 from J; bases not matched to a gene: 10. Germline V CDR1 and CDR2: LNHDA, SQIVND (reference sequence).

The J gene is TRBJ2-7, the V gene TRBV5-1; TRBD2 matches at 14 bases. V shed 0 bases and J 3 bases; nucleotides not matched to a gene: 8. The CDR3 is 18 residues long. Per the germline V gene, CDR1 is SGHRS and CDR2 is YFSETQ. Here the CDR3 DNA reads TGCGCCAGCAGCTTGGGCGGGACTAGCGGGGGAAAAAGCTACGAGCAGTACTTC. It translates to CASSLGGTSGGKSYEQYF.

This chain uses TRBV28 with TRBJ1-3; perhaps TRBD1 as D (5 bases). V was pared by 2 bases and J by 2 bases, with 10 bases between. This CDR3 has 15 residues. In germline, CDR1 is MDHEN, CDR2 SYDVKM. CDR3: CASSLPVRAGNTIYF. DNA for the CDR3: TGTGCCAGCAGTTTACCCGTCAGGGCTGGAAACACCATATATTTT.